One sample yielded the 7 T cell receptor beta chains listed below, sequenced in a study of a mutant IDH1 vaccine in newly diagnosed glioma. Clones were read by immunoSEQ multiplex PCR, and TCRdb kept only the in-frame ones, dropping some. The sample consists of roughly 19,000 clones, over 75% of them appearing once. Time point: baseline, week 1 (first vaccination visit). Treatment here: pre-vaccination baseline after standard-of-care therapy. The input for sequencing was PBMCs, taken from a glioma patient treated with radiotherapy, temozolomide or both. All receptors come from a man in his forties with glioma.

The chain employs TRBV7-8 and TRBJ1-1, with TRBD1 matching 7 bases. V trimming: 11 bases; J trimming: 4 bases; junction bases outside the gene matches: 13. This CDR3 is built from 14 residues. Per germline, CDR1 SGHVS and CDR2 FQNEAQ. The CDR3 region is CAVSRGLRGTEAFF. CDR3 nucleotides: TGTGCCGTTTCTAGGGGGCTGAGGGGCACTGAAGCTTTCTTT.

This chain uses TRBV29-1 with TRBJ1-1; D unclear. Germline CDR1 is SQVTM and CDR2 is ANQGSEA. The CDR3 is 12 amino acids. V lost 6 bases, J lost 2 bases, and 10 bases lay in between. The CDR3 DNA reads TGCAGCGTCCAACTGAGTAACACTGAAGCTTTCTTT. Its translation: CSVQLSNTEAFF.

This clone was seen more than once but under ten times. V gene TRBV4-1 combines with J gene TRBJ1-2; the match to TRBD1 covers 12 bases. The CDR3 runs 16 residues. In germline, CDR1 is MGHRA, CDR2 YSYEKL. The junction had 6 bases not matched to a gene; V was cut back by 1 base and J by 6 bases. The DNA of the CDR3 is TGCGCCAGCAGCCAAGTCGGGACAGGGGGCGTTGATGGCTACACCTTC. Translation: CASSQVGTGGVDGYTF.

This clone was observed a single time. V usage is TRBV5-6 and J usage is TRBJ2-3; 14 bases match TRBD2. Per germline, CDR1 SGHDT and CDR2 YYEEEE. The V gene end was trimmed by 2 bases and the J gene end by 6 bases; junction bases not matched to a gene: 8. This CDR3 has 17 amino acids. The CDR3 sequence: CASSLLWTSGRSDTQYF. CDR3 bases: TGTGCCAGCAGCTTATTGTGGACTAGCGGGAGGTCGGATACGCAGTATTTT. Combining the CDR3 with reference TRBV5-6 and TRBJ2-3 gives the whole variable domain DAGVTQSPTHLIKTRGQQVTLRCSPKSGHDTVSWYQQALGQGPQFIFQYYEEEERQRGNFPDRFSGHQFPNYSSELNVNALLLGDSALYLCASSLLWTSGRSDTQYFGPGTRLTVL.

The chain employs TRBV5-1 and TRBJ2-7, with TRBD2 as a possible D gene (6 bases). The germline CDR1 and CDR2 sequences are SGHRS and YFSETQ. There are 15 residues in the CDR3. V was trimmed by 6 bases and J by 0 bases, leaving 16 bases between them. The CDR3 spells CASTPLAGSSYEQYF. DNA of the CDR3: TGCGCCAGCACCCCCCTCGCGGGGAGCTCCTACGAGCAGTACTTC.

The V call is TRBV7-6, the J call TRBJ1-4; D is possibly TRBD1 (6 bases). The CDR3 runs 16 residues. With 1 base removed from V and 3 bases from J, the gap between germline ends came to 12 bases. Germline CDR1 reads SGHVS; CDR2 reads FNYEAQ. The CDR3 reads CASSLDARGANEKLFF. CDR3 in DNA: TGTGCCAGCAGCTTAGACGCCAGGGGTGCTAATGAAAAACTGTTTTTT.

This sequence joins TRBV10-1 and TRBJ2-3; TRBD2 agrees at 7 bases. This CDR3 comprises 13 residues. V lost 2 bases to trimming and J lost 6 bases; unmatched junction nucleotides: 2. Germline CDR1 is WNHNN and CDR2 is SYGVQD (reference sequence). The CDR3 sequence is CASSEPGRDTQYF. In DNA form, the CDR3 reads TGCGCCAGCAGTGAGCCCGGGAGGGATACGCAGTATTTT.